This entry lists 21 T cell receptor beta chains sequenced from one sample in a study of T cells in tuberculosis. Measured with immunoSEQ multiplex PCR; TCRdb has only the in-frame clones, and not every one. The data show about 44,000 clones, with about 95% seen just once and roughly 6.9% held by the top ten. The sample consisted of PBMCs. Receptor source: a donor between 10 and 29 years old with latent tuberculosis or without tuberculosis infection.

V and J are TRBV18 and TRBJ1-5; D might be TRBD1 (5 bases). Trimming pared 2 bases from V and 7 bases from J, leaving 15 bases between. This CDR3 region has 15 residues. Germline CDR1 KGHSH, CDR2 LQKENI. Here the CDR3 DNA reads TGTGCCAGCTCACCAGCCCATGACAGTTTCCAGCCCCAGCATTTT. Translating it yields CASSPAHDSFQPQHF.

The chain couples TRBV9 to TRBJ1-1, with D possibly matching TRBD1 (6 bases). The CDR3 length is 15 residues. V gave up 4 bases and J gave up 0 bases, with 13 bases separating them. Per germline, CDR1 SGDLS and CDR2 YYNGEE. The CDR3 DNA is TGTGCCAGCAGCCCCAGAGGGGGAATGAACACTGAAGCTTTCTTT. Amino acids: CASSPRGGMNTEAFF.

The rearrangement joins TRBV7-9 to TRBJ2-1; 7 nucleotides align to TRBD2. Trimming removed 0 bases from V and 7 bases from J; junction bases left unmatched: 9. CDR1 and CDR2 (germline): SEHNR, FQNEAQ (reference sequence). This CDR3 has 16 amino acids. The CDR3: CASSLAMGRAVNEQFF. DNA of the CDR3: TGTGCCAGCAGCTTAGCGATGGGGAGGGCCGTTAATGAGCAGTTCTTC.

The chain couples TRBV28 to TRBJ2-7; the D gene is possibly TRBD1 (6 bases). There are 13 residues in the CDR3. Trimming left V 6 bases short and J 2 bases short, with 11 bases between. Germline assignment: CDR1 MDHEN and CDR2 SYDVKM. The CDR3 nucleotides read TGTGCCAGCAGGGCAGGGGTACCCTACGAGCAGTACTTC. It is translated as CASRAGVPYEQYF.

The CDR3 region is CASSLEGLQIETQYF. The CDR3, as DNA: TGCGCCAGCAGCTTGGAGGGACTTCAAATAGAGACCCAGTACTTC. The chain uses TRBV5-1 and TRBJ2-5, with D tentatively TRBD2 (6 bases). CDR1 is SGHRS, CDR2 YFSETQ, per germline. The CDR3 sequence is 15 residues long. V was clipped by 0 bases and J by 4 bases, with 13 bases between them.

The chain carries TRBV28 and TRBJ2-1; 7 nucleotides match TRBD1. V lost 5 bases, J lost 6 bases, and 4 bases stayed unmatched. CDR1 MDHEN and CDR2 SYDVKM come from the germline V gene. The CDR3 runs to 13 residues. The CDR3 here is CASSISGGNEQFF. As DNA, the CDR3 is TGTGCCAGCAGTATATCAGGGGGCAATGAGCAGTTCTTC.

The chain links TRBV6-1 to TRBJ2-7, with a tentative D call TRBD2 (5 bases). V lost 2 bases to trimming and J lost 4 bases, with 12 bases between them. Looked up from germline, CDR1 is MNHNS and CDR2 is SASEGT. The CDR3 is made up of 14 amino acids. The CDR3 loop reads CASSEQRVKYEQYF. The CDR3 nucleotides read TGTGCCAGCAGTGAACAGAGGGTTAAGTACGAGCAGTACTTC.

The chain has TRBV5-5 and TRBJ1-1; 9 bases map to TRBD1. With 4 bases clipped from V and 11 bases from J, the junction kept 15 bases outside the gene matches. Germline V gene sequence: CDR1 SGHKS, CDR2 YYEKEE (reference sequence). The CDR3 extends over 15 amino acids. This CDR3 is CASSPYTTGGLDAFF. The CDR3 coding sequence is TGTGCCAGCAGCCCCTACACAACAGGGGGCTTAGATGCTTTCTTT.

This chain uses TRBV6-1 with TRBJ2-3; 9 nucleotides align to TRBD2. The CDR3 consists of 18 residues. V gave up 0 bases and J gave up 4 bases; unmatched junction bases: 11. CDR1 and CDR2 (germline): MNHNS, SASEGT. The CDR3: CASSEALEVAGDSDTQYF. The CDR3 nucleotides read TGTGCCAGCAGTGAAGCGCTTGAGGTAGCGGGGGATTCAGATACGCAGTATTTT.

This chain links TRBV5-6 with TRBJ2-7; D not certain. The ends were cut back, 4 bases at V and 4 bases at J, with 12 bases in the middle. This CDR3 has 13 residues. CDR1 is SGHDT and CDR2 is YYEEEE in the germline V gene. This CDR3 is CASSLTQEYEQYF. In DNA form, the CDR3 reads TGTGCCAGCAGCCTGACCCAGGAATACGAGCAGTACTTC.

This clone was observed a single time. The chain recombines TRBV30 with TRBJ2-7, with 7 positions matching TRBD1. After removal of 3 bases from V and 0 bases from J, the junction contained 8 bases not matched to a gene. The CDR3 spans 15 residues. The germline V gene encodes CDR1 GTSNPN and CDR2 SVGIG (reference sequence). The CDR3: CAWSSQGVSSYEQYF. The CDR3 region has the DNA TGTGCCTGGAGCTCCCAGGGGGTGAGCTCCTACGAGCAGTACTTC. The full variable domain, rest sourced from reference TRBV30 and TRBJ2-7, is SQTIHQWPATLVQPVGSPLSLECTVEGTSNPNLYWYRQAAGRGLQLLFYSVGIGQISSEVPQNLSASRPQDRQFILSSKKLLLSDSGFYLCAWSSQGVSSYEQYFGPGTRLTVT.

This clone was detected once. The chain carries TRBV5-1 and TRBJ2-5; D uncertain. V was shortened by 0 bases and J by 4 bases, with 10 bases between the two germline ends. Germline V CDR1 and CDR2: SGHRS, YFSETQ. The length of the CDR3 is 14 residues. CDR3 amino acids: CASSLDVRGETQYF. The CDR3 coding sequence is TGCGCCAGCAGCTTGGATGTGCGCGGAGAGACCCAGTACTTC.

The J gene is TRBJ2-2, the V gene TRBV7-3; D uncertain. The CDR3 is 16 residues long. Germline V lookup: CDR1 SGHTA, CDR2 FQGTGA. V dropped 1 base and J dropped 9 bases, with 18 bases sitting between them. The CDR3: CASSLKWAKESRELFF. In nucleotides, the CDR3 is TGTGCCAGCAGCTTAAAGTGGGCCAAGGAATCCCGGGAGCTGTTTTTT. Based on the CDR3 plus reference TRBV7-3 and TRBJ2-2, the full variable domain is GAGVSQTPSNKVTEKGKYVELRCDPISGHTALYWYRQSLGQGPEFLIYFQGTGAADDSGLPNDRFFAVRPEGSVSTLKIQRTERGDSAVYLCASSLKWAKESRELFFGEGSRLTVL.

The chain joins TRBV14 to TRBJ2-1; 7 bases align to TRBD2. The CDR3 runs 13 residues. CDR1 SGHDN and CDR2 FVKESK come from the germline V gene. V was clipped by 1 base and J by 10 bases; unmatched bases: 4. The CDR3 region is CASSQGVTSEQFF. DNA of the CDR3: TGTGCCAGCAGCCAAGGGGTGACTAGCGAGCAGTTCTTC.

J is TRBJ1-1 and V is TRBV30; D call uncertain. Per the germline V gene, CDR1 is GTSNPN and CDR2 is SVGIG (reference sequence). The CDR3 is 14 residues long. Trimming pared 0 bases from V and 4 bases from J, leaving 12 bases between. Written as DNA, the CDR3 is TGTGCCTGGAGTGTCAGCCGTCGGGGCACTGAAGCTTTCTTT. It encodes CAWSVSRRGTEAFF.

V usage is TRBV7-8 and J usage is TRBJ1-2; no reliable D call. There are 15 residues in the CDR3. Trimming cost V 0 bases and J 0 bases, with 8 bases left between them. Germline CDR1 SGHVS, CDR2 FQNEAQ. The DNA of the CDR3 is TGTGCCAGCAGCTTAGCTCCGGGAACTAACTATGGCTACACCTTC. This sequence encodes CASSLAPGTNYGYTF.

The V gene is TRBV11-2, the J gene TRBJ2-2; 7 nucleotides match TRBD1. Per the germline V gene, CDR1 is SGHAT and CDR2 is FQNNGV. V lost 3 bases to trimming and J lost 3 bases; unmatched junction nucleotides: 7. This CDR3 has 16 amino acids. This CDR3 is CASSFGTDLYTGELFF. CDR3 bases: TGTGCCAGCAGCTTCGGGACAGATCTGTACACCGGGGAGCTGTTTTTT.

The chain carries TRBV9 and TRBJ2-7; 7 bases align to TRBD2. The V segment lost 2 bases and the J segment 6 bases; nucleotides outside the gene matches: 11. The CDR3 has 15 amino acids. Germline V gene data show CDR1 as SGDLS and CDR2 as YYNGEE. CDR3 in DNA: TGTGCCAGCAGCGTCGGTAGGGAGGGTTTCGGCGAGCAGTACTTC. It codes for CASSVGREGFGEQYF.

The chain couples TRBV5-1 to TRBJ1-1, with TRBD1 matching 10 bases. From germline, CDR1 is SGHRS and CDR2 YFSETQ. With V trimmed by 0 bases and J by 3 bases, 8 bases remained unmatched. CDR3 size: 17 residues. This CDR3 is CASSLGQGAIEYTEAFF. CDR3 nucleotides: TGCGCCAGCAGCTTGGGACAGGGGGCAATTGAGTACACTGAAGCTTTCTTT.

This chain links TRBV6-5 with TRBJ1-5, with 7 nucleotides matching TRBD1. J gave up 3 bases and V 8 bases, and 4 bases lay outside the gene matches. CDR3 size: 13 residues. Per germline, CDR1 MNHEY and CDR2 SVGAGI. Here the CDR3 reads CASRTGYNQPQHF. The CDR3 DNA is TGTGCCAGCCGGACAGGTTACAATCAGCCCCAGCATTTT.

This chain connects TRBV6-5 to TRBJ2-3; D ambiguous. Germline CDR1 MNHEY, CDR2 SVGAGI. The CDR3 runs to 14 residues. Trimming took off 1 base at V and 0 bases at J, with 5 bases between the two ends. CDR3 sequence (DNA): TGTGCCAGCAGTTACTTCCCTAGCACAGATACGCAGTATTTT. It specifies CASSYFPSTDTQYF.